The 15 T cell receptor beta chains below all came from one sample that was sequenced in a study of PD-L1 blockade in urothelial cancer. The assay was immunoSEQ multiplex PCR, and TCRdb's table has in-frame clones only and misses some. The sample carries 90,000 to 120,000 clones, approximately 86% recorded once. Sequences were derived from PBMCs, sampled around atezolizumab (anti-PD-L1) treatment. All receptors derive from a man in his fifties or sixties with urothelial cancer.

The gene calls are TRBV7-8 and TRBJ2-3, with 12 bases that match TRBD2. The germline V gene has CDR1 SGHVS and CDR2 FQNEAQ. V shed 5 bases, J shed 7 bases, and the junction held 13 bases outside the gene matches. This CDR3 is built from 17 residues. The chain's CDR3 is CASSHIAGTSGQNTQYF. For the CDR3, the DNA is TGTGCCAGCAGCCACATCGCCGGGACTAGCGGGCAGAATACGCAGTATTTT.

This chain connects TRBV6-5 to TRBJ2-2; D gene uncertain. Germline CDR1 is MNHEY and CDR2 is SVGAGI. This CDR3 has 15 residues. V lost 0 bases, J lost 6 bases, and 11 bases lay in between. This CDR3 is CASSYSSLGPGELFF. The CDR3 nucleotides read TGTGCCAGCAGTTACTCCTCCCTTGGGCCCGGGGAGCTGTTTTTT.

The rearrangement joins TRBV4-1 to TRBJ2-6, with a possible D match to TRBD1 (5 bases). The V gene lost 4 bases and the J gene lost 0 bases, with 13 bases spanning the gap. The germline gives CDR1 MGHRA, CDR2 YSYEKL. This CDR3 is built from 17 residues. Here the CDR3 reads CASSLERQSSGANVLTF. CDR3 bases: TGCGCCAGCAGCCTCGAACGACAGAGCTCTGGGGCCAACGTCCTGACTTTC.

The rearrangement uses TRBV6-6 and TRBJ2-3; no clear D. Germline CDR1 MNHNY, CDR2 SVGAGI (reference sequence). The CDR3 totals 13 residues. Deletions cut 4 bases from V and 6 bases from J, with 11 bases between. Here the CDR3 DNA reads TGTGCCAGCAGTTCTCTAGGCTACGATACGCAGTATTTT. Encoded protein: CASSSLGYDTQYF.

The genes are TRBV5-1 and TRBJ2-3, with TRBD2 matching 11 bases. J lost 7 bases, V lost 0 bases, and 10 bases had no gene match. The CDR3 runs to 17 residues. Per the germline V gene, CDR1 is SGHRS and CDR2 is YFSETQ. The CDR3 here is CASSLAGVAGGMNTQYF. The CDR3 region has the DNA TGCGCCAGCAGCTTGGCCGGAGTAGCGGGAGGGATGAATACGCAGTATTTT. The variable domain in full, with the rest retrieved from reference TRBV5-1 and TRBJ2-3, is KAGVTQTPRYLIKTRGQQVTLSCSPISGHRSVSWYQQTPGQGLQFLFEYFSETQRNKGNFPGRFSGRQFSNSRSEMNVSTLELGDSALYLCASSLAGVAGGMNTQYFGPGTRLTVL.

V usage is TRBV5-5 and J usage is TRBJ1-5, with D possibly being TRBD1 (5 bases). The CDR3 length is 16 residues. Trimming cost V 0 bases and J 1 base, with 11 bases left between them. Germline CDR1 and CDR2: SGHKS and YYEKEE (reference sequence). Here the CDR3 reads CASSLALRQSNQPQHF. CDR3 DNA sequence: TGTGCCAGCAGCTTGGCGCTTAGACAGAGCAATCAGCCCCAGCATTTT.

The V and J genes are TRBV6-1 and TRBJ1-2, with 7 bases lining up with TRBD1. Germline V CDR1 and CDR2: MNHNS, SASEGT. The CDR3 is 13 amino acids. J was trimmed by 8 bases and V by 5 bases; bases with no gene match: 8. The CDR3 region is CASSKDRVWGYTF. DNA of the CDR3: TGTGCCAGCAGTAAAGACAGGGTGTGGGGCTACACCTTC.

This clone was seen only a few times. The rearrangement joins TRBV10-1 to TRBJ1-5, with D uncertain. Trimming took 0 bases from V and 2 from J, leaving 2 bases between them. This CDR3 is built from 13 residues. Germline values: CDR1 WNHNN, CDR2 SYGVQD (reference sequence). CDR3 sequence (DNA): TGCGCCAGCAGTGAGTCCGGCAATCAGCCCCAGCATTTT. Residues: CASSESGNQPQHF.

This clone appeared a single time. The chain combines TRBV19 with TRBJ2-2, with 8 bases aligning to TRBD2. Germline V gene data show CDR1 as LNHDA and CDR2 as SQIVND (reference sequence). This CDR3 contains 16 residues. After removal of 4 bases from V and 5 bases from J, the junction contained 9 bases not matched to a gene. CDR3: CASSSRGGSGTGELFF. As DNA, the CDR3 is TGTGCCAGTAGTAGCCGGGGGGGGTCTGGGACCGGGGAGCTGTTTTTT.

The chain recombines TRBV6-5 with TRBJ2-4; 7 nucleotides agree with TRBD1. V lost 6 bases and J lost 2; bases outside the gene matches: 7. Germline lookup yields CDR1 MNHEY and CDR2 SVGAGI. This CDR3 is built from 15 residues. The CDR3 nucleotides are TGTGCCAGCAGGAGAGACAGGGATCCCAAAAACATTCAGTACTTC. As protein: CASRRDRDPKNIQYF.

The chain couples TRBV28 to TRBJ2-1; 12 bases are shared with TRBD2. The CDR3 length is 17 residues. Germline CDR1 is MDHEN and CDR2 is SYDVKM. V lost 7 bases to trimming and J lost 7 bases; unmatched junction nucleotides: 14. CDR3 in DNA: TGTGCCAGCACCTACCACCTAGCGGGAGGGCCGAGGAATGAGCAGTTCTTC. This codes for CASTYHLAGGPRNEQFF.

The chain has TRBV5-6 and TRBJ1-5; 8 bases agree with TRBD1. Germline loops: CDR1 SGHDT, CDR2 YYEEEE. The CDR3 totals 13 residues. V trimming: 5 bases; J trimming: 6 bases; junction bases outside the gene matches: 4. For the CDR3, the DNA is TGTGCCAGCAGACGACAGGGGACTCAGCCCCAGCATTTT. This codes for CASRRQGTQPQHF.

The chain uses TRBV7-2 and TRBJ2-7; D might be TRBD1 (6 bases). The CDR3 has 12 amino acids. The V gene lost 4 bases and the J gene lost 7 bases, with 11 bases spanning the gap. CDR1 and CDR2 (germline): SGHTA, FQGNSA. As DNA, the CDR3 is TGTGCCAGCAGCTACCCAAGGGGGGAGCAGTACTTC. Translating it yields CASSYPRGEQYF. Supplemented by reference TRBV7-2 and TRBJ2-7, the full variable domain reads GAGVSQSPSNKVTEKGKDVELRCDPISGHTALYWYRQSLGQGLEFLIYFQGNSAPDKSGLPSDRFSAERTGGSVSTLTIQRTQQEDSAVYLCASSYPRGEQYFGPGTRLTVT.

The rearrangement joins TRBV11-2 to TRBJ2-7, with D perhaps matching TRBD1 (5 bases). From germline, CDR1 is SGHAT and CDR2 FQNNGV. This CDR3 region has 14 residues. V was shortened by 4 bases and J by 3 bases, with 13 bases between the two germline ends. This CDR3 is CASSSQGRHYEQYF. CDR3 nucleotide sequence: TGTGCCAGCAGCTCTCAGGGTCGACACTACGAGCAGTACTTC.

A single count supports this clone. The chain recombines TRBV11-2 with TRBJ2-7; perhaps TRBD2 as D (7 bases). The CDR3 sequence is 16 residues long. Trimming took 8 bases from V and 2 from J, leaving 22 bases between them. Germline V gene data show CDR1 as SGHAT and CDR2 as FQNNGV. Here the CDR3 reads CASSPLTGGQPYEQYF. The CDR3 DNA sequence: TGTGCCAGCTCACCCCTGACGGGGGGCCAACCCTACGAGCAGTACTTC.